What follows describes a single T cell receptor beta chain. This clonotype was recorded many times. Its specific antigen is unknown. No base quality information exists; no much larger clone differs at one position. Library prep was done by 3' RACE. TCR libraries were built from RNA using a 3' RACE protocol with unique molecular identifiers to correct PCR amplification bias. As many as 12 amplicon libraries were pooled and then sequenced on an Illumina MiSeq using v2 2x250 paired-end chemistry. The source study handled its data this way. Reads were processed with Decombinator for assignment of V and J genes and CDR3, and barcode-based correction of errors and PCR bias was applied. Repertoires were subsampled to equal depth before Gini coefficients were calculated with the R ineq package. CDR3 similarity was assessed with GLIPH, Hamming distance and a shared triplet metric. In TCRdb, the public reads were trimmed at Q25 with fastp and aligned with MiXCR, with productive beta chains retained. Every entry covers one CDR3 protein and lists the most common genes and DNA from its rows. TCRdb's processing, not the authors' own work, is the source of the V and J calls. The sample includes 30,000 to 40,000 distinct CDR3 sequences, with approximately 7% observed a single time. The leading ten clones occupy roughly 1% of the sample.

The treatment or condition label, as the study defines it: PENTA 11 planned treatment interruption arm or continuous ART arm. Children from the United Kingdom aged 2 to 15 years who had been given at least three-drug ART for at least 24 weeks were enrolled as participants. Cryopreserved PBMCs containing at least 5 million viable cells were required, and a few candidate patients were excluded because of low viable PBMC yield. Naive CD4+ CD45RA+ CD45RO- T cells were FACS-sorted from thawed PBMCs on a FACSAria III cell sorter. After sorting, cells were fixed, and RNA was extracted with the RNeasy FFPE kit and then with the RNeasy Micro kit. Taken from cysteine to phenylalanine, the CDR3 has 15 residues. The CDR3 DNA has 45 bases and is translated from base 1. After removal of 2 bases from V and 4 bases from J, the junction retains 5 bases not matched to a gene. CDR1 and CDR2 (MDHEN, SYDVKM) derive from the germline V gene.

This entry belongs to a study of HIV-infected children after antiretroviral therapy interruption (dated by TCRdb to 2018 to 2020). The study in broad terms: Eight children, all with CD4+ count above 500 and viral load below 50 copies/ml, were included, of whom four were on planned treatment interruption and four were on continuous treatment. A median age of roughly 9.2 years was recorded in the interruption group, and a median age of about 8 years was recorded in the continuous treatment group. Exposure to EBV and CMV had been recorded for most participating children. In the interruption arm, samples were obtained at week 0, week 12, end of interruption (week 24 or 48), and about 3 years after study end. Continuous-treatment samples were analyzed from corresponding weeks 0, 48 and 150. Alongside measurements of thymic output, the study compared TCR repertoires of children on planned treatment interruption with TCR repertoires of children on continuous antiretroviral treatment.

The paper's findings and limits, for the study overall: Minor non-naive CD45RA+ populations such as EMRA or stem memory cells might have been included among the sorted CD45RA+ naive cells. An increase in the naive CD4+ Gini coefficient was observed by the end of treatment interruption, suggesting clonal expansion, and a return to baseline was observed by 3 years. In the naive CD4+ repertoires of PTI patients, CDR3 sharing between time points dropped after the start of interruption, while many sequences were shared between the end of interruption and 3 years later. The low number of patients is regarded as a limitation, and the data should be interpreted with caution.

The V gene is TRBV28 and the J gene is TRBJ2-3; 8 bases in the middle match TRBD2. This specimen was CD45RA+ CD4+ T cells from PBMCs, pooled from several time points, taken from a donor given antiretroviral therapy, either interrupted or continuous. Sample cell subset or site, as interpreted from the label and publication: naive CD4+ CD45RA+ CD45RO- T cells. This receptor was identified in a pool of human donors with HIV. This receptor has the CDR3 CASSLRSGGPDTQYF. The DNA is TGTGCCAGCAGTTTACGGAGCGGGGGCCCAGATACGCAGTATTTT.